A single sample is the source of the 4 T cell receptor beta chains below, sequenced in a study of PD-1 blockade in classical Hodgkin lymphoma. Described time point: cycle 4 day 1 (C4D1), after 5 to 7 weeks of nivolumab. Each of the patients experienced relapse following autologous stem cell transplantation, and their brentuximab vedotin exposure differed. TCRdb keeps only in-frame clones here, not all; method: immunoSEQ multiplex PCR. The table records over 80,000 clones, about three quarters of them present only once. This material consisted of peripheral blood mononuclear cells (PBMCs), taken before the fourth cycle of nivolumab. Receptor source: a human donor with classical Hodgkin lymphoma.

V usage is TRBV6-5 and J usage is TRBJ2-1, with TRBD2 matching 7 bases. The trim removed 0 bases at V and 4 bases at J, leaving 6 bases unmatched. The CDR3 covers 16 residues. In germline, CDR1 is MNHEY, CDR2 SVGAGI. CDR3 bases: TGTGCCAGCAGTTACTCGGGCGGGGGACTATACAATGAGCAGTTCTTC. Translating it yields CASSYSGGGLYNEQFF.

In this sample, this clone turned up a few times. This chain joins TRBV7-2 and TRBJ2-1, with 8 bases fitting TRBD2. The CDR3 contains 15 residues. The germline V gene has CDR1 SGHTA and CDR2 FQGNSA. The junction had 10 bases not matched to a gene; V was cut back by 5 bases and J by 7 bases. In DNA form, the CDR3 reads TGTGCCAGCAGCCTATACGGGACTAGTCTAAATGAGCAGTTCTTC. This gives the protein CASSLYGTSLNEQFF.

Of note for this clone: Given a much more abundant clone one base away, this may be a read error. The rearrangement uses TRBV19 and TRBJ1-2, with D unclear. The length of the CDR3 is 13 residues. The germline CDR1 and CDR2 sequences are LNHDA and SQIVND (reference sequence). This chain's CDR3 is CASSIGENYGHTF. CDR3 coding DNA: TGTGCCAGTAGTATAGGTGAAAACTATGGCCACACCTTC.

The gene calls are TRBV30 and TRBJ1-2; D not certain. Trimming took 5 bases from V and 6 from J, leaving 1 base between them. Germline CDR1 is GTSNPN and CDR2 is SVGIG (reference sequence). The length of the CDR3 is 8 residues. CDR3 sequence reads: CAWDGYTF. CDR3 bases: TGTGCCTGGGATGGCTACACCTTC.